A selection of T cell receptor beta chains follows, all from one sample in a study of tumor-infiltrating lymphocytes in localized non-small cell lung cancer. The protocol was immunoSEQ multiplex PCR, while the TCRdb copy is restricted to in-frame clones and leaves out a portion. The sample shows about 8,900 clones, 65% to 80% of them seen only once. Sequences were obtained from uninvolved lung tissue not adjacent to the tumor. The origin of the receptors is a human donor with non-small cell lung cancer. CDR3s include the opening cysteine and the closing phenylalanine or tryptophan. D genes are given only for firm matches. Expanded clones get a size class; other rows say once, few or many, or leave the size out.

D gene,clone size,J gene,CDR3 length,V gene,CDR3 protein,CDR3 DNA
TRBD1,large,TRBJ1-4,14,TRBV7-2,CASSLGQGSEKLFF,TGTGCCAGCAGCTTAGGACAGGGGAGCGAAAAACTGTTTTTT
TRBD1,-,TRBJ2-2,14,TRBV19,CASSRTGVGGELFF,TGTGCCAGTAGTAGAACAGGGGTCGGCGGGGAGCTGTTTTTT
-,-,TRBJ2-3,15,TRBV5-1,CASSLTGSRADTQYF,TGCGCCAGCAGCTTGACCGGGAGTAGGGCAGATACGCAGTATTTT
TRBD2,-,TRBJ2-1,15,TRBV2,CANTPLAGGDNEQFF,TGTGCCAACACCCCACTAGCGGGTGGGGACAATGAGCAGTTCTTC
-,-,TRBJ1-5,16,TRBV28,CASSPAGRDSNQPQHF,TGTGCCAGCAGTCCTGCGGGACGAGATAGCAATCAGCCCCAGCATTTT
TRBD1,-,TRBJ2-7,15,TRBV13,CASSASDRGTYEQYF,TGTGCCAGCAGCGCCTCAGACAGGGGAACCTACGAGCAGTACTTC
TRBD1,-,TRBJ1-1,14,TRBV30,CAWGPGQLNTEAFF,TGTGCCTGGGGACCGGGACAGTTGAACACTGAAGCTTTCTTT
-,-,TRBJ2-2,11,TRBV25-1,CASGYTGELFF,TGTGCCAGCGGGTACACCGGGGAGCTGTTTTTT
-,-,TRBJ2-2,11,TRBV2,CASMYSGELFF,TGTGCCAGCATGTACAGCGGGGAGCTGTTTTTT
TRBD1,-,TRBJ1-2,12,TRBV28,CASTRRGQGASF,TGTGCCAGCACCAGAAGAGGACAGGGCGCTTCCTTC
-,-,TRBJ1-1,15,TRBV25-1,CASSDGTGIGTEAFF,TGTGCCAGCAGTGACGGCACAGGGATAGGCACTGAAGCTTTCTTT
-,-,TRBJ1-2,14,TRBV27,CASRLTGKDYGYTF,TGTGCCAGCAGACTGACAGGAAAGGACTATGGCTACACCTTC
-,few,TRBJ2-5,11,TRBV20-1,CSASRSETQYF,TGCAGTGCAAGCCGCTCGGAGACCCAGTACTTC
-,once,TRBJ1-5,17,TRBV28,CASLSYENRGEDQPQHF,TGTGCCAGTCTGTCATATGAGAATAGGGGTGAGGATCAGCCCCAGCATTTT
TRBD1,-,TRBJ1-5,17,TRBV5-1,CASSPGTGRTSNQPQHF,TGCGCCAGCAGCCCCGGGACAGGGCGGACGAGCAATCAGCCCCAGCATTTT
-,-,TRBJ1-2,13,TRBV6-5,CASSYDRHYGYTF,TGTGCCAGCAGTTACGACAGACACTATGGCTACACCTTC
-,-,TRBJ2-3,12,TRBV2,CASSEGGPTQYF,TGTGCCAGCAGTGAAGGAGGCCCTACGCAGTATTTT
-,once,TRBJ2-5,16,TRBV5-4,CASSLVGGRDQETQYF,TGTGCCAGCAGCTTGGTCGGGGGCCGTGACCAAGAGACCCAGTACTTC
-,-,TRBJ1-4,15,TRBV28,CASRGLTSANEKLFF,TGTGCCAGCAGGGGACTAACCTCGGCTAATGAAAAACTGTTTTTT
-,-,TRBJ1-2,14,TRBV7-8,CASSMSDRFYGYTF,TGTGCCAGCAGCATGTCGGACAGATTCTATGGCTACACCTTC
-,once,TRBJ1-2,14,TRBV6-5,CASSTREGTYGYTF,TGTGCCAGCAGCACCAGGGAAGGGACCTATGGCTACACCTTC
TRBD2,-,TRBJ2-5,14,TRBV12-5,CASGLETSMETQYF,TGTGCTAGTGGTTTGGAGACTAGCATGGAGACCCAGTACTTC
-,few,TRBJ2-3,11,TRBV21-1,CASSRTDTQYF,TGTGCCAGCAGCAGAACAGATACGCAGTATTTT
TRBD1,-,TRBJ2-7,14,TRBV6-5,CASSLGQGAYEQYF,TGTGCCAGCAGCCTCGGACAGGGGGCCTACGAGCAGTACTTC
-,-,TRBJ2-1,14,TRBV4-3,CASSQGLGLNEQFF,TGCGCCAGCAGCCAAGGTTTGGGACTTAATGAGCAGTTCTTC
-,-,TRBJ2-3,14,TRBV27,CASSQQTSLNTQYF,TGTGCCAGCAGTCAGCAGACTAGTTTAAATACGCAGTATTTT
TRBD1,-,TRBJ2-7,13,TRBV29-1,CSVGGQGAYEQYF,TGCAGCGTGGGCGGACAGGGAGCCTACGAGCAGTACTTC
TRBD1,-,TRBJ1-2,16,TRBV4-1,CASSHIYRGRLDGYTF,TGCGCCAGCAGCCATATTTACAGGGGGCGGTTGGATGGCTACACCTTC
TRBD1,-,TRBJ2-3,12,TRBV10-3,CAISGQGDTQYF,TGTGCCATCAGTGGACAGGGGGATACGCAGTATTTT
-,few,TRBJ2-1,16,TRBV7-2,CASSFLSGVPGNEQFF,TGTGCCAGCAGCTTTCTTAGCGGAGTCCCTGGGAATGAGCAGTTCTTC
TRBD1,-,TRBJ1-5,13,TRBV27,CASSDRAGQPQHF,TGTGCCAGCAGCGACAGGGCGGGACAGCCCCAGCATTTT
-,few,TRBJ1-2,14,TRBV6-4,CASSERRDSYGYTF,TGTGCCAGCAGTGAAAGGAGGGACTCCTATGGCTACACCTTC
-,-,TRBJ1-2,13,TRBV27,CASSLRGEPGYTF,TGTGCCAGCAGTTTACGTGGGGAACCTGGCTACACCTTC
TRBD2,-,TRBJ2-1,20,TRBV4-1,CASSHLGLAGGVSSYNEQFF,TGCGCCAGCAGCCACCTGGGACTAGCGGGAGGGGTCAGCTCCTACAATGAGCAGTTCTTC
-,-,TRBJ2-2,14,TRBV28,CASSFIGNTGELFF,TGTGCCAGCAGTTTTATCGGGAACACCGGGGAGCTGTTTTTT